What follows are 24 T cell receptor beta chains derived from one specimen sequenced in a study of T-cell reconstitution after alpha-beta-depleted transplantation in children. Construction of the TCRbeta library involved unique molecular identifiers. One entry per CDR3 protein results from TCRdb running MiXCR on the PCR reads. The table includes roughly 220,000 distinct CDR3 sequences, 9.5% to 15% detected once. This material consisted of PBMCs from the stem cell graft donor, taken from the stem cell graft. Every receptor here comes from a human donor who donated a stem cell graft to a child with acute lymphoblastic leukemia.

This clonotype appeared many times. The V call is TRBV6-2 or TRBV6-3, the J call TRBJ1-1; 8 nucleotides agree with TRBD1. The CDR3 covers 16 residues. Trimming removed 5 bases from V and 1 base from J; junction bases left unmatched: 9. Germline V gene lookup returns CDR1 MNHEY and CDR2 SVGEGT. The CDR3, as DNA: TGTGCCAGCAGTCGCCTCGCCGGGACAGGGAACACTGAAGCTTTCTTT. This sequence encodes CASSRLAGTGNTEAFF.

This clonotype was detected a few times. This chain joins TRBV19 and TRBJ1-5, with TRBD1 as a possible D gene (5 bases). The V and J ends lost 4 bases and 3 bases respectively, with 10 bases between them. This CDR3 spans 14 amino acids. Germline loops: CDR1 LNHDA, CDR2 SQIVND (reference sequence). Written as DNA, the CDR3 is TGTGCCAGTAGTACTAGACAGCCCAATCAGCCCCAGCATTTT. This sequence encodes CASSTRQPNQPQHF. Based on the CDR3 plus reference TRBV19 and TRBJ1-5, the full variable domain is DGGITQSPKYLFRKEGQNVTLSCEQNLNHDAMYWYRQDPGQGLRLIYYSQIVNDFQKGDIAEGYSVSREKKESFPLTVTSAQKNPTAFYLCASSTRQPNQPQHFGDGTRLSIL.

The table lists this clonotype with many counts. The chain couples TRBV28 to TRBJ1-1; D call uncertain. The V and J ends lost 9 bases and 11 bases respectively, with 25 bases between them. Germline loops: CDR1 MDHEN, CDR2 SYDVKM. This CDR3 is built from 14 residues. For the CDR3, the DNA is TGTGCCAGAGACTGGCAAGTTAGGCCGATTAAGGCTTTCTTT. It codes for CARDWQVRPIKAFF.

Ten or more counts support this clonotype. The CDR3 loop is CSVAGLAEQYF. The CDR3 bases are TGCAGCGTTGCGGGACTAGCAGAGCAGTACTTC. The chain joins TRBV29-1 to TRBJ2-7; TRBD2 agrees at 9 bases. V was pared by 4 bases and J by 7 bases, with 2 bases of the junction left unmatched. The CDR3 contains 11 residues. Germline lookup yields CDR1 SQVTM and CDR2 ANQGSEA.

This clonotype has at least ten counts. The rearrangement joins TRBV7-6 to TRBJ1-2; D remains ambiguous. Germline lookup yields CDR1 SGHVS and CDR2 FNYEAQ. Trimming left V 4 bases short and J 4 bases short, with 10 bases between. This CDR3 region has 13 residues. The CDR3: CASSSTDSYGYTF. As DNA, the CDR3 is TGTGCCAGCAGCTCCACCGACTCCTATGGCTACACCTTC.

This clonotype turned up a few times. The J gene is TRBJ2-1, the V gene TRBV20-1; 9 positions match TRBD2. V gave up 7 bases and J gave up 9 bases; unmatched junction bases: 7. This CDR3 has 12 amino acids. Per germline, CDR1 DFQATT and CDR2 SNEGSKA (reference sequence). The CDR3: CSGIAGVLEQFF. The CDR3 region has the DNA TGCAGTGGGATAGCGGGAGTTCTTGAGCAGTTCTTC.

In this sample, this clonotype turned up many times. V gene TRBV20-1 combines with J gene TRBJ1-1; 9 positions match TRBD1. This CDR3 is built from 19 residues. The J segment lost 4 bases and the V segment lost 0 bases, leaving 18 bases of the junction unmatched. Germline V gives CDR1 DFQATT, CDR2 SNEGSKA (reference sequence). In nucleotides, the CDR3 is TGCAGTGCTAGAGATCCCTATTCCGGGACAGGGATGGGGAGCACTGAAGCTTTCTTT. Its translation: CSARDPYSGTGMGSTEAFF.

This clonotype was seen repeatedly, ten times or more. The chain combines TRBV18 with TRBJ2-5; 10 bases align to TRBD1. The germline V gene has CDR1 KGHSH and CDR2 LQKENI. V trimming: 3 bases; J trimming: 5 bases; junction bases outside the gene matches: 6. This CDR3 region has 15 residues. Written as DNA, the CDR3 is TGTGCCAGCTCACCTCGACAGGGGGCGGTGGAGACCCAGTACTTC. Protein: CASSPRQGAVETQYF.

This clonotype showed up many times. Written as DNA, the CDR3 is TGTGCCAGCAGTTTGAGCAGCGGGAAGGTTCGGTTTTTT. Translating gives CASSLSSGKVRFF. V and J are TRBV28 and TRBJ2-2; 7 positions agree with TRBD2. Germline V lookup: CDR1 MDHEN, CDR2 SYDVKM. There are 13 residues in the CDR3. V dropped 3 bases and J dropped 16; count of bases not matched to a gene: 11. The whole variable domain, remainder taken from reference TRBV28 and TRBJ2-2, is DVKVTQSSRYLVKRTGEKVFLECVQDMDHENMFWYRQDPGLGLRLIYFSYDVKMKEKGDIPEGYSVSREKKERFSLILESASTNQTSMYLCASSLSSGKVRFFGEGSRLTVL.

The chain employs TRBV28 and TRBJ1-5; 8 bases are shared with TRBD1. This CDR3 comprises 15 residues. Germline V CDR1 and CDR2: MDHEN, SYDVKM. The V segment lost 6 bases and the J segment 7 bases; nucleotides outside the gene matches: 11. This chain's CDR3 is CASSYTGGSRQPQHF. The CDR3 region has the DNA TGTGCCAGCAGCTACACAGGGGGAAGTCGACAGCCCCAGCATTTT.

This clonotype was detected many times. The CDR3 DNA is TGCGCCAGCAGCTTAGACCCCTCGAACACCGGGGAGCTGTTTTTT. Translation gives CASSLDPSNTGELFF. V usage is TRBV5-1 and J usage is TRBJ2-2; the D is unclear. The CDR3 loop spans 15 amino acids. Between the trimmed V and J ends, which lost 2 bases and 0 bases, there was a span of 8 bases. In germline, CDR1 is SGHRS, CDR2 YFSETQ. Based on the CDR3 plus reference TRBV5-1 and TRBJ2-2, the full variable domain is KAGVTQTPRYLIKTRGQQVTLSCSPISGHRSVSWYQQTPGQGLQFLFEYFSETQRNKGNFPGRFSGRQFSNSRSEMNVSTLELGDSALYLCASSLDPSNTGELFFGEGSRLTVL.

V gene TRBV19 combines with J gene TRBJ2-1, with 8 bases lining up with TRBD2. The junction had 11 bases not matched to a gene; V was cut back by 2 bases and J by 8 bases. This CDR3 contains 16 residues. CDR1 and CDR2 from the germline V gene are LNHDA and SQIVND (reference sequence). CDR3 amino acids: CASSIQAGVLSDEQFF. CDR3 sequence (DNA): TGTGCCAGTAGTATACAAGCGGGGGTCTTATCGGATGAGCAGTTCTTC.

This clonotype was detected ten times or more. This sequence joins TRBV10-3 and TRBJ1-6; 7 nucleotides agree with TRBD1. Per germline, CDR1 ENHRY and CDR2 SYGVKD. The V segment lost 6 bases and the J segment 1 base; nucleotides outside the gene matches: 3. The CDR3 has 15 amino acids. In nucleotides, the CDR3 is TGTGCCATCAGGAGGGGACAGTCCTATAATTCACCCCTCCACTTT. This gives the protein CAIRRGQSYNSPLHF.

In this sample, this clonotype turned up many times. The V and J genes are TRBV5-1 and TRBJ2-7; perhaps D is TRBD1 or TRBD2 (5 bases each). Germline values: CDR1 SGHRS, CDR2 YFSETQ. V was trimmed by 0 bases and J by 5 bases, leaving 24 bases between them. The CDR3 is 18 amino acids. In nucleotides, the CDR3 is TGCGCCAGCAGCTTGGTAGGACCCTCCACCCTCGGGGCGGACGAGCAGTACTTC. Translating it yields CASSLVGPSTLGADEQYF.

This clonotype was found many times. The chain uses TRBV6-1 and TRBJ2-5; D is unclear. The germline V gene encodes CDR1 MNHNS and CDR2 SASEGT. The V end was cut by 6 bases, the J end by 5 bases, with 22 bases between. The CDR3 spans 16 residues. As DNA, the CDR3 is TGTGCCAGCAGCGAGGAGCTTAGGTTTGGTATTGAGACCCAGTACTTC. It specifies CASSEELRFGIETQYF.

This clonotype came up many times. The CDR3 loop is CSARVSGEQFF. CDR3 bases: TGCAGTGCTAGGGTGTCTGGTGAGCAGTTCTTC. The V and J genes are TRBV20-1 and TRBJ2-1; D gene unclear. The CDR3 runs to 11 residues. Trimming removed 3 bases from V and 9 bases from J, with 9 bases in between. Germline V lookup: CDR1 DFQATT, CDR2 SNEGSKA (reference sequence).

This clonotype was picked up many times. The J gene is TRBJ1-2, the V gene TRBV5-1; 7 bases align to TRBD1. CDR1 is SGHRS, CDR2 YFSETQ, per germline. The CDR3 covers 14 residues. V trimming: 6 bases; J trimming: 0 bases; junction bases outside the gene matches: 5. The CDR3 region is CASKRDSSNYGYTF. The CDR3 DNA sequence: TGCGCCAGCAAACGGGACAGCTCTAACTATGGCTACACCTTC.

This clonotype was detected ten times or more. The CDR3 DNA reads TGTGCCAGCAGCTTTGCCCTCCGGGACAAAGAGACCCAGTACTTC. Its protein product is CASSFALRDKETQYF. The chain links TRBV7-9 to TRBJ2-5, with D possibly being TRBD1 (6 bases). Trimming cost V 3 bases and J 3 bases, with 14 bases left between them. The length of the CDR3 is 15 residues. Germline V lookup: CDR1 SEHNR, CDR2 FQNEAQ (reference sequence).

This clonotype was detected once. The chain uses TRBV5-6 and TRBJ1-2; D uncertain. Between the trimmed V and J ends, which lost 4 bases and 4 bases, there was a span of 8 bases. This CDR3 has 12 amino acids. Germline lookup yields CDR1 SGHDT and CDR2 YYEEEE. CDR3 nucleotides: TGTGCCAGCAGCCGGAACAGCTATGGCTACACCTTC. Amino acids: CASSRNSYGYTF. The full variable domain, in which reference TRBV5-6 and TRBJ1-2 provide the parts outside the CDR3, is DAGVTQSPTHLIKTRGQQVTLRCSPKSGHDTVSWYQQALGQGPQFIFQYYEEEERQRGNFPDRFSGHQFPNYSSELNVNALLLGDSALYLCASSRNSYGYTFGSGTRLTVV.

This clonotype was detected only once. Being one base from a much bigger clone, this may be a read error. CDR3 protein: CASSHGTGPYEHYF. CDR3 coding DNA: TGTGCCAGCAGCCACGGGACAGGGCCCTACGAGCATTACTTC. V gene TRBV9 combines with J gene TRBJ2-7; TRBD1 agrees at 9 bases. The CDR3 runs 14 residues. The V gene's germline CDR1 is SGDLS and CDR2 YYNGEE.

This clonotype was seen ten or more times. The rearrangement joins TRBV9 to TRBJ2-3; 9 nucleotides align to TRBD2. Trimming cost V 4 bases and J 2 bases; bases outside gene matches: 11. The CDR3 has 17 residues. Per germline, CDR1 SGDLS and CDR2 YYNGEE. CDR3 residues: CASSPHRSSGITDTQYF. CDR3 nucleotides: TGTGCCAGCAGCCCACATCGTTCTAGCGGGATCACAGATACGCAGTATTTT.

The rearrangement uses TRBV5-8 and TRBJ2-7; no firm D call. The V and J ends lost 0 bases and 6 bases respectively, with 13 bases between them. Germline CDR1 is SGHTS and CDR2 is YDEGEE. The CDR3 has 14 amino acids. The CDR3 here is CASSLDLHLFEQYF. In DNA form, the CDR3 reads TGTGCCAGCAGCTTGGATCTGCACCTTTTCGAGCAGTACTTC.

This clonotype was found many times. J is TRBJ1-1 and V is TRBV20-1; 9 bases are a match to TRBD1. Trimming at V came to 5 bases and at J to 10 bases, leaving 5 bases not matched to a gene. This CDR3 is 11 amino acids long. Germline CDR1 and CDR2: DFQATT and SNEGSKA (reference sequence). Here the CDR3 reads CSAGTGRGAFF. The CDR3 DNA reads as TGCAGTGCTGGGACAGGGCGGGGAGCTTTCTTT.

This clonotype was counted many times. The chain employs TRBV20-1 and TRBJ2-5; weak D call: TRBD1 (5 bases). V lost 2 bases to trimming and J lost 4 bases, with 17 bases between them. The CDR3 loop spans 15 amino acids. Per germline, CDR1 DFQATT and CDR2 SNEGSKA (reference sequence). Here the CDR3 reads CSARSLLEGVETQYF. CDR3 bases: TGCAGTGCTAGAAGCCTCCTCGAAGGGGTAGAGACCCAGTACTTC.